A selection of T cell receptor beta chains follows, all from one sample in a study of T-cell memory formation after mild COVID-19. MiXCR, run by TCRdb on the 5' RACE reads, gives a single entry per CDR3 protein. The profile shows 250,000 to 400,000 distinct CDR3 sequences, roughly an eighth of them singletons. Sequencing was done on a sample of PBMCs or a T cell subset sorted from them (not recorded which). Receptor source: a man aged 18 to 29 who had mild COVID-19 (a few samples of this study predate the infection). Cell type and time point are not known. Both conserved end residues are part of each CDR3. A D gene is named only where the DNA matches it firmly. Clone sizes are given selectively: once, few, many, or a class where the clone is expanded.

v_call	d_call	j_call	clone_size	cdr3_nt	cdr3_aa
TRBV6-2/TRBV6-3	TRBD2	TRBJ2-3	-	TGTGCCACCACTAGCGGGGCATTAGATACGCAGTATTTT	CATTSGALDTQYF
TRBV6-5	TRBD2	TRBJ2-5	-	TGTGCCAGCAGGAATCCGGGACTAGCTCAAGAGACCCAGTACTTC	CASRNPGLAQETQYF
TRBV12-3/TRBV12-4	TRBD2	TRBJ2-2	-	TGTGCCAGCAGTTGGCGGGGGGGTAGCGGGGAGCTGTTTTTT	CASSWRGGSGELFF
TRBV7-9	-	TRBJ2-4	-	TGTGCCAGCAGCCCCCCTAGTGGAATAGCCAAAAACATTCAGTACTTC	CASSPPSGIAKNIQYF
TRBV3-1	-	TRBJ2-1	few	TGTGCCAGCGATCGGAGTAGCGGCAACAATGAGCAGTTCTTC	CASDRSSGNNEQFF
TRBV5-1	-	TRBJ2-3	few	TGCGCCAGCAGCATAGCGTCAGGAGATACGCAGTATTTT	CASSIASGDTQYF
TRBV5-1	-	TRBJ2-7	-	TGCGCCAGCAGCTTCTCGGTTGGATACGAGCAGTACTTC	CASSFSVGYEQYF
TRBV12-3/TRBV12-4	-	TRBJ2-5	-	TGTGCCAGCAGTACCGGGGGCGGACGAGGGACCCAGTACTTC	CASSTGGGRGTQYF
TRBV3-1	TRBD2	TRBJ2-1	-	TGTGCCAGCAGCCAACCGACTAGCGGCTCAGATGAGCAGTTCTTC	CASSQPTSGSDEQFF
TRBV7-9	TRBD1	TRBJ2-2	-	TGTGCCAGCAGCGACCACAGGGGGCAACCCGGGGAGCTGTTTTTT	CASSDHRGQPGELFF
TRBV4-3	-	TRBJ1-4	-	TGCGCCAGCAGCCAAGGCTCTTTACGGGAGCATGAAAAACTGTTTTTT	CASSQGSLREHEKLFF
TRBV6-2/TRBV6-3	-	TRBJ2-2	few	TGTGCCAGCAGGAGACTCACCCCCGCGAACACCGGGGAGCTGTTTTTT	CASRRLTPANTGELFF
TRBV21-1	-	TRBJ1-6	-	TGTGCCAGCAGCCCCCCCGGGACACTGGGAGTCCCCGAATTT	CASSPPGTLGVPEF
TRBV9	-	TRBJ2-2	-	TGTGCCAGCAGCCAGGATTGGGACACCGGGGAGCTGTTTTTT	CASSQDWDTGELFF
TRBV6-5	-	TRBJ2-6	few	TGTGCCAGCAGCTACCAGGGATCTGGGGCCAACGTCCTGACTTTC	CASSYQGSGANVLTF
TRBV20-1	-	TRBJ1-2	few	TGCAGTGCTAGAGTTCCCGCTAACTATGGCTACACCTTC	CSARVPANYGYTF
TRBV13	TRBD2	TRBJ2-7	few	TGTGCCAGCAGCTTAACTAGCGGACGAACCTACGAGCAGTACTTC	CASSLTSGRTYEQYF
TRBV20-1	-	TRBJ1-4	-	TGCAGTGCGGCAGGGTTTAGCACTAATGAAAAACTGTTTTTT	CSAAGFSTNEKLFF
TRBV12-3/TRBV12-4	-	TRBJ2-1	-	TGTGCCAGCAGTCCCCGAAACGTCCCTTCCTACAATGAGCAGTTCTTC	CASSPRNVPSYNEQFF
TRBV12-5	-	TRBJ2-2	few	TGTGCTAGTGGTTTGGCACTGGGGCAGCCCGGGGAGCTGTTTTTT	CASGLALGQPGELFF
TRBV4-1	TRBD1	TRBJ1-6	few	TGCGCCAGCAGCCTACGGACAGGGGAAAATGCCTATAATTCACCCCTCCACTTT	CASSLRTGENAYNSPLHF
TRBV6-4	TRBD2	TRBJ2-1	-	TGTGCCAGCAGTGACTCTAGCGGGGGGGCTGAGCAGTTCTTC	CASSDSSGGAEQFF
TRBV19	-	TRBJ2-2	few	TGTGCCAGTACCCCCGGGGCCAACACCGGGGAGCTGTTTTTT	CASTPGANTGELFF
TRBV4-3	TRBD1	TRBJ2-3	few	TGCGCCAGCAGCCAGGGGACAGGGTATGGCACAGATACGCAGTATTTT	CASSQGTGYGTDTQYF
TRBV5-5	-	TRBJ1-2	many	TGTGCCAGCAGCCGACTAACTGACAGTAACTATGGCTACACCTTC	CASSRLTDSNYGYTF
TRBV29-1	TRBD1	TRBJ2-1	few	TGCAGCGTTGAAGTCAGGGGGACCTACAATGAGCAGTTCTTC	CSVEVRGTYNEQFF
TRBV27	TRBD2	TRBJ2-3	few	TGTGCCAGCAGACCCCGCGGGGGGAAAGGGAGTTTAGATACGCAGTATTTT	CASRPRGGKGSLDTQYF
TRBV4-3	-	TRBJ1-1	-	TGCGCCAGCAGCCAAGTTCCGGGCGCAGGCACTGAAGCTTTCTTT	CASSQVPGAGTEAFF
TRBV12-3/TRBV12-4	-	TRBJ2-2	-	TGTGCCACCGAACGGGGCCCGAACACCGGGGAGCTGTTTTTT	CATERGPNTGELFF
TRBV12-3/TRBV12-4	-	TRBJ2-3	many	TGTGCCAGCAGTTTCCGCCTCCCAGATACGCAGTATTTT	CASSFRLPDTQYF
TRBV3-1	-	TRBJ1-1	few	TGTGCCAGCAGCCCAATCGGGAACACTGAAGCTTTCTTT	CASSPIGNTEAFF
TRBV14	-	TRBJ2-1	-	TGTGCCAGCAGCCAAGAGTCACGACCAAATGAGCAGTTCTTC	CASSQESRPNEQFF
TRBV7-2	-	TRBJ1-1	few	TGTGCCAGCAGCTTAGATCCAGGGGAAGGCACTGAAGCTTTCTTT	CASSLDPGEGTEAFF
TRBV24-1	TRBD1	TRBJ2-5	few	TGTGCCACCAGCTTCTCGGGACAGGGGACAGCCCAAGAGACCCAGTACTTC	CATSFSGQGTAQETQYF
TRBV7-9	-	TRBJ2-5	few	TGTGCCAGCAGCTTAGGTGGACTCTCGGGAGAGACCCAGTACTTC	CASSLGGLSGETQYF
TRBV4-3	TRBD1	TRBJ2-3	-	TGCGCCAGCAGCCAGGACAGGGGGCTTGGAGCAGATACGCAGTATTTT	CASSQDRGLGADTQYF
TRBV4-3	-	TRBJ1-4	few	TGCGCCAGCAGCCAAGCACCAGGGTGGGTTGGGGAAAAACTGTTTTTT	CASSQAPGWVGEKLFF
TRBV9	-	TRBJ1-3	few	TGTGCCAGCAGCGTACAGGGCCTCGGAAACACCATATATTTT	CASSVQGLGNTIYF